The 6 T cell receptor beta chains below were found in one sample sequenced in a study of Ad26.COV2.S vaccination and SARS-CoV-2 variants. Clones were sequenced by immunoSEQ multiplex PCR, and TCRdb holds only the in-frame ones, with some missing. The repertoire consists of about 350,000 clones, with 86% occurring once and the leading ten covering around 10%. The treatment here: 15 to 20 received Ad26.COV2.S at low or high dose, single or two shots; roughly 5 received placebo; per-sample allocation not given. Following the first vaccine or placebo injection, samples were taken on day 63. This specimen was peripheral blood, taken in a trial of Ad26.COV2.S vaccine versus placebo. The receptors stem from a person between 18 and 59 years old who received the Ad26.COV2.S COVID-19 vaccine or a placebo.

This clone was observed a handful of times. The chain combines TRBV18 with TRBJ2-7, with unresolved D. This CDR3 comprises 14 residues. Germline V gene sequence: CDR1 KGHSH, CDR2 LQKENI. Trimming removed 3 bases at V and 5 bases at J, with 14 bases between. The chain's CDR3 is CASSPTTPSHEQYF. The CDR3 region has the DNA TGTGCCAGCTCACCTACGACTCCGTCCCACGAGCAGTACTTC. The whole variable domain, remainder taken from reference TRBV18 and TRBJ2-7, is NAGVMQNPRHLVRRRGQEARLRCSPMKGHSHVYWYRQLPEEGLKFMVYLQKENIIDESGMPKERFSAEFPKEGPSILRIQQVVRGDSAAYFCASSPTTPSHEQYFGPGTRLTVT.

This clone showed up just once. The chain couples TRBV5-1 to TRBJ2-4, with D possibly being TRBD1 (7 bases). The germline V and J ends were trimmed by 1 base and 5 bases, with 19 bases remaining between them. The CDR3 runs to 17 residues. Germline lookup yields CDR1 SGHRS and CDR2 YFSETQ. CDR3 nucleotide sequence: TGCGCCAGCAGCTTGATCCCCTCGGACAGGAGGGAAAACATTCAGTACTTC. It is translated as CASSLIPSDRRENIQYF. Looking up the rest from reference TRBV5-1 and TRBJ2-4 gives the full variable domain: KAGVTQTPRYLIKTRGQQVTLSCSPISGHRSVSWYQQTPGQGLQFLFEYFSETQRNKGNFPGRFSGRQFSNSRSEMNVSTLELGDSALYLCASSLIPSDRRENIQYFGAGTRLSVL.

This chain links TRBV6-5 with TRBJ1-6, with D hard to call. Deletions cut 1 base from V and 9 bases from J, with 7 bases between. Germline V gene sequence: CDR1 MNHEY, CDR2 SVGAGI. This CDR3 region has 13 residues. DNA of the CDR3: TGTGCCAGCAGTTACTATCGGGGTTCACCCCTCCACTTT. Protein sequence: CASSYYRGSPLHF.

This chain uses TRBV28 with TRBJ1-5, with TRBD1 matching 9 bases. The CDR3 spans 16 residues. V shed 7 bases and J 5 bases; nucleotides not matched to a gene: 12. CDR1 and CDR2 from the germline V gene are MDHEN and SYDVKM. The CDR3 sequence: CASIGPGQGSYQPQHF. CDR3 nucleotides: TGTGCCAGCATCGGACCGGGACAGGGCTCCTATCAGCCCCAGCATTTT.

This clone was observed once. The V gene is TRBV5-5, the J gene TRBJ1-3, with no clear D. This CDR3 is 15 amino acids long. CDR1 is SGHKS, CDR2 YYEKEE, per germline (reference sequence). V lost 0 bases, J lost 3 bases, and 10 bases lay in between. The CDR3 here is CASSLAMMGGNTIYF. The DNA of the CDR3 is TGTGCCAGCAGCTTGGCCATGATGGGTGGAAACACCATATATTTT.

The rearrangement uses TRBV11-2 and TRBJ2-5, with 9 bases that match TRBD2. This CDR3 is 14 amino acids long. The V segment lost 4 bases and the J segment 7 bases; nucleotides outside the gene matches: 7. Germline V lookup: CDR1 SGHAT, CDR2 FQNNGV. The CDR3 loop is CASSSSGAGGTQYF. CDR3 coding DNA: TGTGCCAGCAGCTCTAGCGGGGCAGGAGGGACCCAGTACTTC.